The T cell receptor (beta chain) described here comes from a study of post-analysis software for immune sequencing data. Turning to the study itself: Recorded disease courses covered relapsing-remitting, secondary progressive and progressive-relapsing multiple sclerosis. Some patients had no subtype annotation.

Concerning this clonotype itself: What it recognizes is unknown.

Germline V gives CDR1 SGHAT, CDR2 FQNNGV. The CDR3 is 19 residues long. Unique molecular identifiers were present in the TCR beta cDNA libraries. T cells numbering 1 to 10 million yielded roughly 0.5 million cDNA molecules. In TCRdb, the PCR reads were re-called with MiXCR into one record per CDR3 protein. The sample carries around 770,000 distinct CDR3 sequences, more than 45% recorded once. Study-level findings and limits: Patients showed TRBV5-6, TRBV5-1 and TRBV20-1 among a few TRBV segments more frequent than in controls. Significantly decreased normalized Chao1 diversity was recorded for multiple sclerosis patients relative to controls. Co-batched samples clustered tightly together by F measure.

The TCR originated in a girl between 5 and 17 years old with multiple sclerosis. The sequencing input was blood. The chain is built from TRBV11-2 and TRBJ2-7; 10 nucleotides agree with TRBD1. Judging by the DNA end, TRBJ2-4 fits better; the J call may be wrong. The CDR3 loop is CASSLRISGTGAHRNIQYF. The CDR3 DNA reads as TGTGCCAGCAGCTTACGGATTTCCGGGACAGGGGCCCATCGAAACATTCAGTACTTC.